A single sample is the source of the 5 T cell receptor beta chains below, sequenced in a study of cytomegalovirus exposure and HLA in healthy donors. Profiling relied on immunoSEQ multiplex PCR, and the TCRdb table lists in-frame clones only, not all of them. The sample consists of more than 150,000 clones, more than 80% of them appearing once. Sequenced material: PBMCs. The receptors originated from a man younger than 35 in good health and CMV-seropositive.

This chain joins TRBV5-8 and TRBJ2-1; TRBD1 agrees at 12 bases. The CDR3 covers 16 residues. CDR1 is SGHTS, CDR2 YDEGEE, per germline. The trim removed 4 bases at V and 3 bases at J, leaving 5 bases unmatched. The CDR3 nucleotides read TGTGCCAGCAGCCCAGGGGACAGGGGGCTCTACAATGAGCAGTTCTTC. It is translated as CASSPGDRGLYNEQFF.

The rearrangement uses TRBV9 and TRBJ2-7; the match to TRBD2 covers 10 bases. Germline CDR1 and CDR2: SGDLS and YYNGEE. The CDR3 is 15 amino acids. V gave up 0 bases and J gave up 2 bases; unmatched junction bases: 2. For the CDR3, the DNA is TGTGCCAGCAGCGTAGGGCTAGCGGGGGCCTACGAGCAGTACTTC. Translated: CASSVGLAGAYEQYF.

DNA for the CDR3: TGTGCCAGTAGTATACCTAGCGGGAGAGGGACCTACGAGCAGTACTTC. Residues: CASSIPSGRGTYEQYF. This rearrangement joins TRBV19 to TRBJ2-7; 10 nucleotides match TRBD2. This CDR3 has 16 residues. The germline V gene encodes CDR1 LNHDA and CDR2 SQIVND (reference sequence). V was pared by 2 bases and J by 2 bases, with 6 bases of the junction left unmatched. Based on the CDR3 plus reference TRBV19 and TRBJ2-7, the full variable domain is DGGITQSPKYLFRKEGQNVTLSCEQNLNHDAMYWYRQDPGQGLRLIYYSQIVNDFQKGDIAEGYSVSREKKESFPLTVTSAQKNPTAFYLCASSIPSGRGTYEQYFGPGTRLTVT.

This clone was observed a single time. The chain carries TRBV2 and TRBJ2-7, with 7 bases identical to TRBD1. Trimming cost V 6 bases and J 0 bases; bases outside gene matches: 8. CDR1 and CDR2 (germline): SNHLY, FYNNEI. This CDR3 has 15 amino acids. CDR3 sequence reads: CASRATGAASYEQYF. The CDR3 coding sequence is TGTGCCAGCAGGGCCACAGGGGCGGCCTCCTACGAGCAGTACTTC.

The chain is built from TRBV28 and TRBJ2-3; D might be TRBD2 (6 bases). This CDR3 region has 15 residues. CDR1 MDHEN and CDR2 SYDVKM come from the germline V gene. V dropped 1 base and J dropped 3 bases, with 11 bases sitting between them. CDR3 residues: CASSLYGSGTDTQYF. The CDR3, as DNA: TGTGCCAGCAGTTTATACGGGAGCGGGACAGATACGCAGTATTTT. Based on the CDR3 plus reference TRBV28 and TRBJ2-3, the full variable domain is DVKVTQSSRYLVKRTGEKVFLECVQDMDHENMFWYRQDPGLGLRLIYFSYDVKMKEKGDIPEGYSVSREKKERFSLILESASTNQTSMYLCASSLYGSGTDTQYFGPGTRLTVL.